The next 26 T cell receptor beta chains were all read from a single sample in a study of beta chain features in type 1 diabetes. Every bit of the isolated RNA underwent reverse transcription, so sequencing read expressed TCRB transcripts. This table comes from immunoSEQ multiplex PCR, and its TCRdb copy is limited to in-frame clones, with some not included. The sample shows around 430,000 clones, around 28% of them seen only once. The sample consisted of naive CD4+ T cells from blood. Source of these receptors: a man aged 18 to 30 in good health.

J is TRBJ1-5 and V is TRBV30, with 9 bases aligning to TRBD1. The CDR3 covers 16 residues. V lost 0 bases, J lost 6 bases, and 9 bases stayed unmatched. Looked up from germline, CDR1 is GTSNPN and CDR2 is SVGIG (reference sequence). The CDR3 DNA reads TGTGCCTGGAGTGTACAAGACAGGGGGTGGACTCAGCCCCAGCATTTT. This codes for CAWSVQDRGWTQPQHF.

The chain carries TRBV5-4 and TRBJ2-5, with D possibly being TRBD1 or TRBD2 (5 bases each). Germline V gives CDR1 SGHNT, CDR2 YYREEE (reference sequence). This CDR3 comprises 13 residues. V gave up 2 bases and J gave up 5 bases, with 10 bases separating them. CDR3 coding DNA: TGTGCCAGCAGCTTTGCCAGGGAGGAGACCCAGTACTTC. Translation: CASSFAREETQYF.

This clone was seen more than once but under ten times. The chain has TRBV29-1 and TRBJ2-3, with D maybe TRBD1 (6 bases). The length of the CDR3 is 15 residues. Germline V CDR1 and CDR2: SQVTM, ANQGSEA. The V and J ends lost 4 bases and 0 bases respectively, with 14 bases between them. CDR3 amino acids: CSVGQAQTSTDTQYF. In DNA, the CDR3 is TGCAGCGTTGGACAGGCCCAGACTAGCACAGATACGCAGTATTTT.

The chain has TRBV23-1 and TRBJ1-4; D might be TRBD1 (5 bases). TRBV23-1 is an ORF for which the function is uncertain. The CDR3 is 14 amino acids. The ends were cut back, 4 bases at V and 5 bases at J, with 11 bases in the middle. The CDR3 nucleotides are TGCGCCAGCAGTCCTACAGGAGAAAATGAAAAACTGTTTTTT. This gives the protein CASSPTGENEKLFF.

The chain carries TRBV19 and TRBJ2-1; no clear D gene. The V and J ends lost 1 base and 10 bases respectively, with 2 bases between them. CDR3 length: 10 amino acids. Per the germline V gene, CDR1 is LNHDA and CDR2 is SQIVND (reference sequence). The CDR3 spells CASSIGEQFF. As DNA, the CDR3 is TGTGCCAGTAGTATAGGAGAGCAGTTCTTC.

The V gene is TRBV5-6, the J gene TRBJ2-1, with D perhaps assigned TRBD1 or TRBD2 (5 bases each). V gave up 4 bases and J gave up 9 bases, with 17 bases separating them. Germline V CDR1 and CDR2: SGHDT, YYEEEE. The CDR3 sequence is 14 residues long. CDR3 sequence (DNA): TGTGCCAGCAGCCCCGTCGGGACCTTGGGTGAGCAGTTCTTC. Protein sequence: CASSPVGTLGEQFF.

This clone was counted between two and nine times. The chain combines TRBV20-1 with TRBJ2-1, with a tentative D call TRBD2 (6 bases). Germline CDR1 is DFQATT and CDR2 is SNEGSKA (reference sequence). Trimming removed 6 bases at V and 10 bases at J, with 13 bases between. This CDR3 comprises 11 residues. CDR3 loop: CSADLAEEQFF. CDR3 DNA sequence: TGCAGTGCGGATTTAGCGGAGGAGCAGTTCTTC.

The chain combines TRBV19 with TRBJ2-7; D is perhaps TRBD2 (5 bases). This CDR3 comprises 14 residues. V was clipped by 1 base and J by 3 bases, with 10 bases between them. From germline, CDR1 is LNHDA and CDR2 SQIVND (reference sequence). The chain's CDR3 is CASSIGGSDYEQYF. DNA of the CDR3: TGTGCCAGTAGTATAGGTGGGAGCGACTACGAGCAGTACTTC. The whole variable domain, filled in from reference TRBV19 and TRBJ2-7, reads DGGITQSPKYLFRKEGQNVTLSCEQNLNHDAMYWYRQDPGQGLRLIYYSQIVNDFQKGDIAEGYSVSREKKESFPLTVTSAQKNPTAFYLCASSIGGSDYEQYFGPGTRLTVT.

The CDR3 spells CASSPRTGDNRGYTF. The CDR3 nucleotides are TGCGCCAGCAGCCCCCGGACAGGAGATAATAGGGGCTACACCTTC. J is TRBJ1-2 and V is TRBV5-1, with 7 bases that match TRBD1. The CDR3 length is 15 residues. V was clipped by 4 bases and J by 8 bases; unmatched bases: 14. From germline, CDR1 is SGHRS and CDR2 YFSETQ.

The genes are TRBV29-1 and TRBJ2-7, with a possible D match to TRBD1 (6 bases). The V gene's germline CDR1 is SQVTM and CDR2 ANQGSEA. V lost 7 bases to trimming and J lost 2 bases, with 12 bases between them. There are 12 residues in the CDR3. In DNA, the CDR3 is TGCAGCGGGGGGCGGGCCGCCTACGAGCAGTACTTC. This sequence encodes CSGGRAAYEQYF.

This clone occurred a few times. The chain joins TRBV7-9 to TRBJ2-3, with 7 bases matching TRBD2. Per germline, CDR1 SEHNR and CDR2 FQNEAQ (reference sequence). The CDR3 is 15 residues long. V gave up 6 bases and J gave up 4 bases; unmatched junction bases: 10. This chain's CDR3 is CASRPQRDRPDTQYF. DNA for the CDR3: TGTGCCAGCAGACCCCAGCGGGATAGGCCAGATACGCAGTATTTT.

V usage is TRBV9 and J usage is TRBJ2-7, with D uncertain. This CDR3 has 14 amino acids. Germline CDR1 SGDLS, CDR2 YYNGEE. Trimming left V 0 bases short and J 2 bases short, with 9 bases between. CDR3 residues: CASSVGYRPYEQYF. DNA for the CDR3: TGTGCCAGCAGCGTAGGGTACCGGCCCTACGAGCAGTACTTC.

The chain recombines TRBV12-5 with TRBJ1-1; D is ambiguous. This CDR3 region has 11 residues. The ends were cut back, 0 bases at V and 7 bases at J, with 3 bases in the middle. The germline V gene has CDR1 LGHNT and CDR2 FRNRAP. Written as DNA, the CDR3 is TGTGCTAGTGGTTTGGTGAATGAAGCTTTCTTT. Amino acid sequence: CASGLVNEAFF.

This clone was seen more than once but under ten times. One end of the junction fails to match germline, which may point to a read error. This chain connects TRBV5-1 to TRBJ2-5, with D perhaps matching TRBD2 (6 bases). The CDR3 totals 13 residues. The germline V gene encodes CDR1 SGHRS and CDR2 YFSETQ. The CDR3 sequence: CASSFGGEEAQYF. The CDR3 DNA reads TGCGCCAGCAGCTTCGGCGGGGAAGAGGCCCAGTACTTC.

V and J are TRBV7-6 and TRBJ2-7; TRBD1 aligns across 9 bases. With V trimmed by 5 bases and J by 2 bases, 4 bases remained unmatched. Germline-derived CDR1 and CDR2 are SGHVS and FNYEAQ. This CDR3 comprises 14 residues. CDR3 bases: TGTGCCAGCAGCCCCCGACAGGGGGCCTACGAGCAGTACTTC. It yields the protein CASSPRQGAYEQYF.

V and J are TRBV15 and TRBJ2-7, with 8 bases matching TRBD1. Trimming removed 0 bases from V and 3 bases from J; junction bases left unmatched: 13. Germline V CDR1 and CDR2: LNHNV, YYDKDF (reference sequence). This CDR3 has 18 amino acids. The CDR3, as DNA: TGTGCCACCAGCAGAGACCCCACCCACCGGGACAGGATCTACGAGCAGTACTTC. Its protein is CATSRDPTHRDRIYEQYF.

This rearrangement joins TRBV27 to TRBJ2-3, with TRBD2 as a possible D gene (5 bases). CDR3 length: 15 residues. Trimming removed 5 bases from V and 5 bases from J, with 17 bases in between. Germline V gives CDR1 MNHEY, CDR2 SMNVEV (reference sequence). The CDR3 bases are TGTGCCAGCAGTCCCCTGACTTGGGGAGAAGATACGCAGTATTTT. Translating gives CASSPLTWGEDTQYF.

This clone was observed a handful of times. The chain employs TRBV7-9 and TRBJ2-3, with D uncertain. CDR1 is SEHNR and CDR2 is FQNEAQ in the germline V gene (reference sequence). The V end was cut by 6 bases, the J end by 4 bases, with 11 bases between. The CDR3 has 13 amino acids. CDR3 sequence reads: CASRPTGPDTQYF. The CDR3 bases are TGTGCCAGCAGGCCCACTGGCCCAGATACGCAGTATTTT.

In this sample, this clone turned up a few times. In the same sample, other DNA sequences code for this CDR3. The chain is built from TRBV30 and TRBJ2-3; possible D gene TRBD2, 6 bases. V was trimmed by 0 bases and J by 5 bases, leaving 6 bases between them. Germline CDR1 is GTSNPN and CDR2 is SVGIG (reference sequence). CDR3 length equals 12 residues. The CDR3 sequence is CAWSVAGDTQYF. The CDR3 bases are TGTGCCTGGAGTGTAGCGGGAGATACGCAGTATTTT.

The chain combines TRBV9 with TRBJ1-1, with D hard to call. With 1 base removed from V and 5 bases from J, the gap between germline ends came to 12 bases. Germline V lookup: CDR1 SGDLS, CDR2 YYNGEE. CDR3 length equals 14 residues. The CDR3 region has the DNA TGTGCCAGCAGCGTAATGACCCAAGGGACTGAAGCTTTCTTT. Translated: CASSVMTQGTEAFF.

The CDR3 DNA is TGTGCCAGCAGCTTAGACGCTTGGGCAGGGAACTACGAGCAGTACTTC. Its translation is CASSLDAWAGNYEQYF. V and J are TRBV11-2 and TRBJ2-7; D perhaps matches TRBD1 (5 bases). From germline, CDR1 is SGHAT and CDR2 FQNNGV. With 0 bases removed from V and 3 bases from J, the gap between germline ends came to 15 bases. The CDR3 length is 16 residues.

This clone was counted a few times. Here the CDR3 reads CSGKDWGQGTDTQYF. CDR3 nucleotide sequence: TGCAGCGGGAAAGATTGGGGACAGGGAACAGATACGCAGTATTTT. V gene TRBV29-1 combines with J gene TRBJ2-3; 9 positions agree with TRBD1. Germline CDR1 SQVTM, CDR2 ANQGSEA. This CDR3 has 15 amino acids. V shed 7 bases, J shed 3 bases, and the junction held 11 bases outside the gene matches.

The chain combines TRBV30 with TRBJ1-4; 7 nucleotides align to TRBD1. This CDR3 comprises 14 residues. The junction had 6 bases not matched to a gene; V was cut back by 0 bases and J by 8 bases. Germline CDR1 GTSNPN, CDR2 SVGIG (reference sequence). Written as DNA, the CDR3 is TGTGCCTGGAGTGTACCAGGGGGTTACGAAAAACTGTTTTTT. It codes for CAWSVPGGYEKLFF.

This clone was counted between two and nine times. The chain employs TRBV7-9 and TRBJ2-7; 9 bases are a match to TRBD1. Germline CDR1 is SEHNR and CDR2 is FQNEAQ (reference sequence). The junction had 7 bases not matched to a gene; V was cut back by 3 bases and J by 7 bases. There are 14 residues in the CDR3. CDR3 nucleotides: TGTGCCAGCAGCTTGACACAGGGGGCACGGGAGCAGTACTTC. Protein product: CASSLTQGAREQYF.

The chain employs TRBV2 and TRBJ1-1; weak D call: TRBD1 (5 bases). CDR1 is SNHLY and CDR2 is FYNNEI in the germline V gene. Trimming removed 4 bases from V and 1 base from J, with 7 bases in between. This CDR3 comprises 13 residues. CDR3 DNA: TGTGCCAGCAGTGGACAGCCGAACACTGAAGCTTTCTTT. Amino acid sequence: CASSGQPNTEAFF. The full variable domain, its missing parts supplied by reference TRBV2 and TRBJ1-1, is EPEVTQTPSHQVTQMGQEVILRCVPISNHLYFYWYRQILGQKVEFLVSFYNNEISEKSEIFDDQFSVERPDGSNFTLKIRSTKLEDSAMYFCASSGQPNTEAFFGQGTRLTVV.

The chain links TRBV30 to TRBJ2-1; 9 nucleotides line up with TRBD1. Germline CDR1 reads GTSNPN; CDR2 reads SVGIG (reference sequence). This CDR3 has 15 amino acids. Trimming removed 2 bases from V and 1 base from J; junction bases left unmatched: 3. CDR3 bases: TGTGCCTGGAGTCCAGGGACAGGGTCCTACAATGAGCAGTTCTTC. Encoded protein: CAWSPGTGSYNEQFF.